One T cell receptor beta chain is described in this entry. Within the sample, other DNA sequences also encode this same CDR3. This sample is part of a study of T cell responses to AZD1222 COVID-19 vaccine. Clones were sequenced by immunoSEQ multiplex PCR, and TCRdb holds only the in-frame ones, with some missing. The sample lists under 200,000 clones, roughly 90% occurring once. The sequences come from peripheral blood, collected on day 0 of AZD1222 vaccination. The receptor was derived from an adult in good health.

DNA for the CDR3: TGCGCCAGCAGCCAACGGACAGGGGATGAGCAGTACTTC. Translating it yields CASSQRTGDEQYF. The V call is TRBV4-1, the J call TRBJ2-7, with TRBD1 matching over 9 bases. The CDR3 has 13 amino acids. V dropped 2 bases and J dropped 7; count of bases not matched to a gene: 3. Per the germline V gene, CDR1 is MGHRA and CDR2 is YSYEKL.